This T cell receptor (beta chain) stems from a study of CD8 T cells in ankylosing spondylitis. Whole-study results and caveats: Characteristic of ankylosing spondylitis blood, it appeared, was a TCR beta motif comprising several highly homologous variants.

TCRdb recomputed calls from the 5' RACE reads with MiXCR, one row per CDR3 protein. The repertoire holds 450,000 to 550,000 distinct CDR3 sequences, with about 5% as singletons. The V and J ends lost 1 base and 5 bases, in that order; junction bases with no gene match: 7. This CDR3 has 16 residues. Germline V gene sequence: CDR1 LGHNA, CDR2 YSLEER. This clonotype was seen ten or more times. Its antigen is unidentified. Sequences were obtained from blood, either unsorted or a sorted T cell fraction (not recorded which). The rearrangement uses TRBV4-3 and TRBJ2-3, with TRBD1 matching 9 bases. The clonotype comes from a male donor with ankylosing spondylitis. CDR3 sequence reads: CASSQGLTGGGDTQYF. The CDR3 DNA reads as TGCGCCAGCAGCCAAGGGCTGACAGGGGGAGGAGATACGCAGTATTTT.